Below are 18 T cell receptor beta chains sequenced from a single sample in a study of T cell responses to AZD1222 COVID-19 vaccine. Sequencing was performed with immunoSEQ multiplex PCR; in TCRdb, only in-frame clones are kept and a portion is missing. The table lists about 140,000 clones, roughly 91% of them singletons. The sample consisted of peripheral blood, taken 28 days after the second AZD1222 dose. The receptors shown here come from an adult who received the AZD1222 COVID-19 vaccine.

The V gene is TRBV13, the J gene TRBJ1-4; no definite D call. Germline-derived CDR1 and CDR2 are PRHDT and FYEKMQ (reference sequence). Trimming shortened V by 0 bases and J by 6 bases, and 11 bases separated the two germline ends. CDR3 length: 15 residues. Here the CDR3 reads CASSLGRVLDEKLFF. The CDR3 DNA reads as TGTGCCAGCAGCTTAGGCCGGGTGTTGGATGAAAAACTGTTTTTT.

V is TRBV19 and J is TRBJ1-3; TRBD1 is a possible D gene (5 bases). CDR1 LNHDA and CDR2 SQIVND come from the germline V gene (reference sequence). The V gene lost 8 bases and the J gene lost 3 bases, with 14 bases spanning the gap. The CDR3 runs 14 residues. CDR3 protein: CASSLTALGNTIYF. The CDR3, as DNA: TGTGCCAGTTCCTTGACAGCACTTGGAAACACCATATATTTT.

This clone was seen just once. This chain joins TRBV19 and TRBJ2-3, with D unclear. Germline values: CDR1 LNHDA, CDR2 SQIVND (reference sequence). The CDR3 runs to 12 residues. V was trimmed by 6 bases and J by 9 bases, leaving 13 bases between them. CDR3 sequence (DNA): TGTGCCAGTAGGCCAGACTGGCGAACGCAGTATTTT. Translated, it gives CASRPDWRTQYF.

CDR3 nucleotide sequence: TGTGCCATCAGCGCCCCGGGGCCGAATTCACCCCTCCACTTT. It codes for CAISAPGPNSPLHF. The V and J genes are TRBV10-3 and TRBJ1-6; the D gene is possibly TRBD1 (5 bases). Germline CDR1 reads ENHRY; CDR2 reads SYGVKD. Between the trimmed V and J ends, which lost 6 bases and 7 bases, there was a span of 13 bases. The CDR3 totals 14 residues.

This clone was observed a handful of times. The chain links TRBV4-2 to TRBJ2-7; D may be TRBD1 or TRBD2 (6 bases each). V lost 1 base to trimming and J lost 4 bases, with 14 bases between them. The CDR3 length is 15 residues. The germline gives CDR1 LGHNA, CDR2 YNFKEQ. The CDR3 loop reads CASSQGGGLWYEQYF. CDR3 sequence (DNA): TGTGCCAGCAGCCAAGGTGGGGGGCTGTGGTACGAGCAGTACTTC.

Here the CDR3 DNA reads TGTGCCAGTAGGGATCCGGGACGCCGACGAGATACGCAGTATTTT. This translates into CASRDPGRRRDTQYF. The V gene is TRBV19, the J gene TRBJ2-3; either TRBD1 or TRBD2 may fit D (5 bases each). The CDR3 contains 15 residues. Germline-derived CDR1 and CDR2 are LNHDA and SQIVND (reference sequence). Trimming removed 6 bases at V and 5 bases at J, with 18 bases between.

This sequence joins TRBV12-3 or TRBV12-4 and TRBJ1-5, with D maybe TRBD1 (5 bases). The CDR3 has 13 residues. Deletions cut 3 bases from V and 5 bases from J, with 8 bases between. This CDR3 is CASSFVGHQPQHF. CDR3 bases: TGTGCCAGCAGTTTTGTGGGGCATCAGCCCCAGCATTTT.

The chain joins TRBV5-1 to TRBJ1-1; no clear D gene. The CDR3 has 14 residues. V shed 1 base and J shed 10 bases, with 17 bases lying between them. Germline V gene sequence: CDR1 SGHRS, CDR2 YFSETQ. CDR3 DNA sequence: TGCGCCAGCAGCTTGTCGACCGGCGACGTGGGAGCTTTCTTT. Its translation is CASSLSTGDVGAFF. The full variable domain, with the rest looked up from reference TRBV5-1 and TRBJ1-1, is KAGVTQTPRYLIKTRGQQVTLSCSPISGHRSVSWYQQTPGQGLQFLFEYFSETQRNKGNFPGRFSGRQFSNSRSEMNVSTLELGDSALYLCASSLSTGDVGAFFGQGTRLTVV.

The chain carries TRBV5-5 and TRBJ1-1, with D unresolved. V lost 5 bases, J lost 1 base, and 12 bases lay in between. The CDR3 is 14 amino acids. Germline CDR1 SGHKS, CDR2 YYEKEE (reference sequence). In DNA form, the CDR3 reads TGTGCCAGCAGTCGAGCAGATTGGAACACTGAAGCTTTCTTT. Its translation is CASSRADWNTEAFF.

The J gene is TRBJ1-6, the V gene TRBV14; D unclear. Per the germline V gene, CDR1 is SGHDN and CDR2 is FVKESK. Trimming removed 3 bases at V and 7 bases at J, with 10 bases between. This CDR3 is 14 amino acids long. The CDR3 protein is CASSQRILNSPLHF. The CDR3, as DNA: TGTGCCAGCAGCCAGCGGATCTTGAATTCACCCCTCCACTTT.

This chain links TRBV4-2 with TRBJ1-2; perhaps TRBD1 as D (5 bases). Germline V gives CDR1 LGHNA, CDR2 YNFKEQ. V lost 5 bases and J lost 5, with 15 bases in between. This CDR3 region has 14 residues. The CDR3 reads CASSRGDSSYGYTF. CDR3 DNA sequence: TGTGCCAGCAGCAGAGGGGACTCCTCTTATGGCTACACCTTC.

The CDR3 DNA follows: TGTGCCAGCAGTTATGCGTACGAGCAGTACTTC. Protein: CASSYAYEQYF. The chain has TRBV25-1 and TRBJ2-7; D remains unclear. V was shortened by 5 bases and J by 4 bases, with 6 bases between the two germline ends. The CDR3 loop spans 11 amino acids. Germline assignment: CDR1 MGHDK and CDR2 SYGVNS.

The genes are TRBV18 and TRBJ2-2; D might be TRBD1 (6 bases). Germline CDR1 reads KGHSH; CDR2 reads LQKENI. Trimming removed 2 bases from V and 1 base from J, with 17 bases in between. The CDR3 spans 18 residues. Here the CDR3 DNA reads TGTGCCAGCTCACCAATTTTAGCAGGGGATAAGAACACCGGGGAGCTGTTTTTT. Protein sequence: CASSPILAGDKNTGELFF.

The rearrangement links TRBV2 to TRBJ1-2; 7 bases agree with TRBD1. Trimming cost V 7 bases and J 8 bases; bases outside gene matches: 7. Germline values: CDR1 SNHLY, CDR2 FYNNEI. The CDR3 covers 12 residues. This chain's CDR3 is CASTAGGVGYTF. For the CDR3, the DNA is TGTGCCAGCACCGCAGGGGGGGTCGGCTACACCTTC. The variable domain in full, with the rest retrieved from reference TRBV2 and TRBJ1-2, is EPEVTQTPSHQVTQMGQEVILRCVPISNHLYFYWYRQILGQKVEFLVSFYNNEISEKSEIFDDQFSVERPDGSNFTLKIRSTKLEDSAMYFCASTAGGVGYTFGSGTRLTVV.

A note on this clone: A read error is likely, as this CDR3 ends without the conserved phenylalanine or tryptophan. It is unclear where the CDR3 begins or ends on the DNA, so no DNA is shown, and the CDR3 is as TCRdb lists it. CDR3 amino acids: CASSLLRGR. This chain joins TRBV4-1 and TRBJ2-7; the D call of TRBD2 is as the table states it, not checked on the DNA. Counting both end residues, the CDR3 totals 9 amino acids. Germline V gives CDR1 MGHRA, CDR2 YSYEKL.

The J gene is TRBJ1-1, the V gene TRBV19, with D hard to call. The CDR3 extends over 13 amino acids. V was shortened by 5 bases and J by 5 bases, with 12 bases between the two germline ends. Germline V gives CDR1 LNHDA, CDR2 SQIVND (reference sequence). This chain's CDR3 is CASSSQKSTEAFF. The CDR3, as DNA: TGTGCCAGTAGTTCTCAAAAGAGTACTGAAGCTTTCTTT.

The V and J genes are TRBV4-1 and TRBJ1-1; tentative D call: TRBD1 (6 bases). The V and J ends lost 1 base and 4 bases respectively, with 22 bases between them. This CDR3 spans 18 amino acids. CDR1 is MGHRA, CDR2 YSYEKL, per germline. CDR3 nucleotide sequence: TGCGCCAGCAGCCAAGTGGGGGCGCGCGGTTTCGGTTTCACTGAAGCTTTCTTT. This sequence encodes CASSQVGARGFGFTEAFF.

The chain has TRBV28 and TRBJ1-1; TRBD1 is a possible D gene (5 bases). Trimming removed 1 base at V and 0 bases at J, with 6 bases between. The germline CDR1 and CDR2 sequences are MDHEN and SYDVKM. The CDR3 runs 14 residues. The DNA of the CDR3 is TGTGCCAGCAGTTTATCAGGGATGAACACTGAAGCTTTCTTT. It translates to CASSLSGMNTEAFF. The entire variable domain, with the rest obtained from reference TRBV28 and TRBJ1-1, is as follows: DVKVTQSSRYLVKRTGEKVFLECVQDMDHENMFWYRQDPGLGLRLIYFSYDVKMKEKGDIPEGYSVSREKKERFSLILESASTNQTSMYLCASSLSGMNTEAFFGQGTRLTVV.